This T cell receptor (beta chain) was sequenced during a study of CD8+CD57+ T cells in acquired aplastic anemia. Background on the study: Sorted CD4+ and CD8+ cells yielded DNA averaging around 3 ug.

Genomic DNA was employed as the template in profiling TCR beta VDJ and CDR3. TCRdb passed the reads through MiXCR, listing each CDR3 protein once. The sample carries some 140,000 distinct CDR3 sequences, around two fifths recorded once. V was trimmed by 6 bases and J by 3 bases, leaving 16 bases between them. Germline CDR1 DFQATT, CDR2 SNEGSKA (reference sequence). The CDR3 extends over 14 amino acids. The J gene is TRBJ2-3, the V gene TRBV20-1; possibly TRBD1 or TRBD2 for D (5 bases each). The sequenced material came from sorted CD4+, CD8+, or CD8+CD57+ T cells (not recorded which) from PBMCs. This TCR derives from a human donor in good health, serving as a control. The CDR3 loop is CSAEPGRNTDTQYF. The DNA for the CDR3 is TGCAGTGCAGAACCGGGACGGAATACAGATACGCAGTATTTT.